The rows below give T cell receptor beta chains drawn from one sample of a study of cytomegalovirus exposure and HLA in healthy donors. TCRdb's copy holds only in-frame clones and misses some; the assay was immunoSEQ multiplex PCR. The sample holds approximately 65,000 clones, approximately 94% seen once. Sequencing was done on a sample of PBMCs. All receptors derive from a woman between 18 and 29 years old in good health and CMV-seronegative. Each CDR3 is given with its conserved first and last residue. Each record gives: clone size, D gene, J gene, V gene, CDR3 protein, CDR3 DNA. A D gene is named only where the DNA matches it firmly. Clone size is not always given. Where it is, it says once, few, many or a class for expanded clones.

once | TRBD1 | TRBJ2-7 | TRBV2 | CASSPGTDYEQYF | TGTGCCAGCAGTCCCGGGACAGACTACGAGCAGTACTTC
. | . | TRBJ2-7 | TRBV28 | CASSFPQDEQYF | TGTGCCAGCAGTTTCCCCCAGGACGAGCAGTACTTC
. | . | TRBJ1-2 | TRBV28 | CASSSPRRLSNYGYTF | TGTGCCAGCAGTTCTCCCCGCCGCTTGAGTAACTATGGCTACACCTTC
. | . | TRBJ2-3 | TRBV4-2 | CASSPGAGQDTQYF | TGTGCCAGCAGCCCGGGCGCGGGGCAAGATACGCAGTATTTT
. | TRBD2 | TRBJ2-1 | TRBV6-4 | CASSLRRGVLAPIRRNEQFF | TGTGCCAGCAGTTTGAGACGGGGGGTTCTAGCGCCCATTAGGAGGAATGAGCAGTTCTTC
. | . | TRBJ2-7 | TRBV28 | CASSLEGLEDEQYF | TGTGCCAGCAGTCTGGAGGGCCTGGAGGATGAGCAGTACTTC
. | TRBD2 | TRBJ2-2 | TRBV7-2 | CASSELATTGELFF | TGTGCCAGCAGCGAACTAGCGACCACCGGGGAGCTGTTTTTT
. | . | TRBJ2-5 | TRBV5-5 | CASSSPLGQQETQYF | TGTGCCAGCAGCTCTCCTTTGGGGCAGCAAGAGACCCAGTACTTC
. | . | TRBJ2-7 | TRBV19 | CASSIRATYEQYF | TGTGCCAGTAGTATTAGAGCCACCTACGAGCAGTACTTC
. | . | TRBJ2-3 | TRBV2 | CASSEDGGTDTQYF | TGTGCCAGCAGTGAAGATGGAGGCACAGATACGCAGTATTTT
. | . | TRBJ2-1 | TRBV11-1 | CASSFTTPGDEQFF | TGTGCCAGCAGCTTCACCACCCCCGGTGATGAGCAGTTCTTC
. | TRBD2 | TRBJ2-3 | TRBV7-6 | CASRSGTRADTQYF | TGTGCCAGCAGGTCCGGGACTAGGGCAGATACGCAGTATTTT
. | . | TRBJ2-3 | TRBV9 | CASSVGQGRDTQYF | TGTGCCAGCAGCGTAGGCCAGGGGAGAGATACGCAGTATTTT
. | . | TRBJ2-2 | TRBV29-1 | CSAYLPGGPSGELFF | TGCAGCGCATATTTGCCAGGGGGGCCTTCCGGGGAGCTGTTTTTT
. | . | TRBJ2-3 | TRBV13 | CASSPGSTDTQYF | TGTGCCAGCAGTCCAGGGTCCACAGATACGCAGTATTTT
. | . | TRBJ1-2 | TRBV2 | CASSGQPDGYTF | TGTGCCAGCAGCGGACAGCCTGATGGCTACACCTTC
. | TRBD1 | TRBJ2-7 | TRBV9 | CASNPGQGNEQYF | TGTGCCAGCAACCCGGGACAGGGTAACGAGCAGTACTTC
. | . | TRBJ2-5 | TRBV7-9 | CASSLGRWEETQYF | TGTGCCAGCAGCCTGGGGAGGTGGGAAGAGACCCAGTACTTC
. | . | TRBJ2-2 | TRBV11-2 | CASSLQGKENTGELFF | TGTGCCAGCAGCTTACAGGGAAAGGAGAACACCGGGGAGCTGTTTTTT
. | . | TRBJ2-1 | TRBV7-9 | CASSLAGENEQFF | TGTGCCAGCAGCTTAGCGGGAGAGAATGAGCAGTTCTTC
. | . | TRBJ2-3 | TRBV7-3 | CASSPTATDTQYF | TGTGCCAGCAGCCCCACTGCCACAGATACGCAGTATTTT
. | . | TRBJ2-3 | TRBV27 | CASTTTATDTQYF | TGTGCCAGCACCACGACAGCCACAGATACGCAGTATTTT
. | TRBD2 | TRBJ2-1 | TRBV7-2 | CASQTSGRYNEQFF | TGTGCCAGCCAAACTAGCGGAAGGTACAATGAGCAGTTCTTC
. | . | TRBJ2-3 | TRBV27 | CASTESPTDTQYF | TGTGCCAGCACGGAGAGCCCCACAGATACGCAGTATTTT
. | . | TRBJ1-2 | TRBV4-1 | CASSQVLQANYGYTF | TGCGCCAGCAGCCAAGTGTTGCAGGCCAACTATGGCTACACCTTC
. | . | TRBJ1-2 | TRBV27 | CASSLSSRGDYGYTF | TGTGCCAGCAGTTTAAGTAGCAGGGGTGACTATGGCTACACCTTC
. | . | TRBJ2-3 | TRBV21-1 | CASSNTRGLTDTQYF | TGTGCCAGCAGCAATACCAGGGGGCTAACAGATACGCAGTATTTT
. | . | TRBJ2-7 | TRBV5-1 | CASSPQGSYEQYF | TGCGCCAGCAGCCCACAGGGCTCCTACGAGCAGTACTTC
. | TRBD2 | TRBJ2-1 | TRBV4-1 | CASREPGLAPHNEQFF | TGCGCCAGCAGAGAACCGGGACTAGCGCCTCACAATGAGCAGTTCTTC
. | TRBD1 | TRBJ1-2 | TRBV7-9 | CASTGQGNYGYTF | TGTGCCAGCACCGGACAGGGCAACTATGGCTACACCTTC
. | TRBD2 | TRBJ2-2 | TRBV11-2 | CASSTPTSGRDTGELFF | TGTGCCAGCAGCACTCCGACTAGCGGCCGTGACACCGGGGAGCTGTTTTTT
. | TRBD1 | TRBJ1-4 | TRBV28 | CASTTGGGNEKLFF | TGTGCCAGCACGACAGGGGGGGGGAACGAAAAACTGTTTTTT
. | . | TRBJ1-1 | TRBV5-4 | CASSFDRMNTEAFF | TGTGCCAGCAGCTTTGACAGGATGAACACTGAAGCTTTCTTT
. | . | TRBJ2-2 | TRBV25-1 | CASSDSADRTPRAGELFF | TGTGCCAGCAGTGATTCAGCCGACAGGACCCCCAGGGCCGGGGAGCTGTTTTTT
once | TRBD1 | TRBJ2-7 | TRBV5-4 | CASSLPDRGTFIF | TGTGCCAGCAGCCTTCCGGACAGGGGAACCTTCATCTTC
. | . | TRBJ2-5 | TRBV7-9 | CASSPPATDQYQETQYF | TGTGCCAGCAGCCCCCCCGCGACAGACCAGTACCAAGAGACCCAGTACTTC
. | . | TRBJ2-5 | TRBV13 | CASSHTGGERGDKETQYF | TGTGCCAGCAGCCACACCGGGGGCGAGCGGGGAGATAAAGAGACCCAGTACTTC
. | . | TRBJ2-7 | TRBV7-9 | CASSLRAGTTNYEQYF | TGTGCCAGCAGCTTAAGAGCAGGGACAACCAACTACGAGCAGTACTTC
. | . | TRBJ1-5 | TRBV19 | CASSWGLYSNQPQHF | TGTGCCAGTAGTTGGGGACTTTATAGCAATCAGCCCCAGCATTTT
. | . | TRBJ2-2 | TRBV7-6 | CASSLIQENTGELFF | TGTGCCAGCAGCTTAATACAGGAGAACACCGGGGAGCTGTTTTTT
few | . | TRBJ1-2 | TRBV27 | CASKSGYGYTF | TGTGCCAGCAAATCCGGGTATGGCTACACCTTC
. | TRBD2 | TRBJ2-3 | TRBV7-3 | CASSLIGGGGGTDTQYF | TGTGCCAGCAGCTTAATTGGCGGGGGTGGTGGCACAGATACGCAGTATTTT
. | . | TRBJ1-5 | TRBV6-6 | CASSYVSPGRDQPQHF | TGTGCCAGCAGTTATGTCTCACCCGGGCGGGATCAGCCCCAGCATTTT
. | TRBD2 | TRBJ2-2 | TRBV5-1 | CASSLLAGAGELFF | TGCGCCAGCAGTTTACTAGCGGGGGCCGGGGAGCTGTTTTTT
. | . | TRBJ1-1 | TRBV28 | CASSPFPMNTEAFF | TGTGCCAGCAGTCCCTTCCCTATGAACACTGAAGCTTTCTTT